These 14 T cell receptor beta chains originate from one sample sequenced in a study of shared clonotypes between healthy human individuals (dated by TCRdb to about 2020). Library preparation employed the immunoSEQ multiplex PCR assay. TCRdb carries this immuneACCESS record with in-frame sequences only. Its versions omit some clonotypes, under half of them owing to an unresolved V gene in the studies checked, with the rest unexplained. This sample gives more than 2 million clones in total; around 95% of them show up just once. Jointly, the top ten make up around 1.7% of the sample. CD8 naive samples were CD45RO-negative cells positively selected for CCR7, giving a CD45RA+CCR7+ population that excluded TemRA cells. Input material: naive CD8+ T cells from PBMCs. The cell subset or site label here, explained by the study, means: CD45RA+CCR7+. These receptors were collected from a man aged 18 to 30 in good health. Some clones in this sample may be carry-over from other donors' samples.

The chain uses TRBV7-9 and TRBJ2-5; no clear D gene. The V end lost 2 bases, the J end lost 4 bases, and 14 bases lay between the germline ends. This CDR3 region has 15 residues. In germline, CDR1 is SEHNR, CDR2 FQNEAQ (reference sequence). In DNA form, the CDR3 reads TGTGCCAGCAGCTTACTTTTTCAGGTCTCAGAGACCCAGTACTTC. This gives the protein CASSLLFQVSETQYF. The whole variable domain, filled in from reference TRBV7-9 and TRBJ2-5, reads DTGVSQNPRHKITKRGQNVTFRCDPISEHNRLYWYRQTLGQGPEFLTYFQNEAQLEKSRLLSDRFSAERPKGSFSTLEIQRTEQGDSAMYLCASSLLFQVSETQYFGPGTRLLVL.

Concerning this clone: The sample carries other DNA sequences with the same CDR3. The genes are TRBV14 and TRBJ1-2, with unresolved D. Germline V gene data show CDR1 as SGHDN and CDR2 as FVKESK. The CDR3 consists of 13 residues. V gave up 1 base and J gave up 4 bases, with 7 bases separating them. The CDR3 nucleotides are TGTGCCAGCAGCCAAGGAGCAGGCTATGGCTACACCTTC. This gives the protein CASSQGAGYGYTF.

The CDR3 loop is CASSLAPPGAEAFF. The CDR3 DNA reads as TGTGCCAGCAGCTTAGCACCGCCCGGGGCTGAAGCTTTCTTT. The V gene is TRBV7-3, the J gene TRBJ1-1, with D unresolved. Germline CDR1 is SGHTA and CDR2 is FQGTGA. The V end was cut by 2 bases, the J end by 6 bases, with 13 bases between. The CDR3 runs to 14 residues.

The count of this clone is one. The CDR3 region has the DNA TGTGCCAGCAGTGCGACTAGCGGGAGTGGTAATGAGCAGTTCTTC. It yields the protein CASSATSGSGNEQFF. The chain couples TRBV9 to TRBJ2-1; 12 nucleotides line up with TRBD2. V shed 5 bases and J 7 bases; nucleotides not matched to a gene: 7. Germline CDR1 is SGDLS and CDR2 is YYNGEE. The CDR3 loop spans 15 amino acids.

The rearrangement uses TRBV27 and TRBJ1-3; D not resolved. This CDR3 is 16 amino acids long. The germline V and J ends were trimmed by 5 bases and 0 bases, with 14 bases remaining between them. CDR1 and CDR2 (germline): MNHEY, SMNVEV (reference sequence). This CDR3 is CASSPSSGDSGNTIYF. CDR3 DNA sequence: TGTGCCAGCAGTCCCTCGAGCGGCGACTCTGGAAACACCATATATTTT.

The rearrangement links TRBV6-1 to TRBJ1-2; D uncertain. Germline V gene sequence: CDR1 MNHNS, CDR2 SASEGT. Trimming took 4 bases from V and 3 from J, leaving 12 bases between them. CDR3 length: 14 amino acids. The CDR3 DNA sequence: TGTGCCAGCAGTGCGGGTGCCCGGGACTATGGCTACACCTTC. Its protein is CASSAGARDYGYTF.

This clone was counted a single time. V gene TRBV27 combines with J gene TRBJ1-4; 7 bases are shared with TRBD1. V shed 7 bases and J 5 bases; nucleotides not matched to a gene: 10. Germline lookup yields CDR1 MNHEY and CDR2 SMNVEV (reference sequence). This CDR3 spans 15 amino acids. This chain's CDR3 is CASKTRQGWNEKLFF. The CDR3 bases are TGTGCCAGCAAAACTCGACAGGGCTGGAATGAAAAACTGTTTTTT.

CDR3 in amino acids: CASSPGGLASYEQYF. The CDR3 DNA sequence: TGTGCCAGCAGCCCAGGGGGACTAGCTTCCTACGAGCAGTACTTC. This sequence joins TRBV7-3 and TRBJ2-7; 9 nucleotides line up with TRBD2. CDR3 size: 15 residues. CDR1 is SGHTA, CDR2 FQGTGA, per germline. V shed 5 bases, J shed 1 base, and the junction held 6 bases outside the gene matches.

The chain couples TRBV29-1 to TRBJ2-7, with a possible D match to TRBD2 (6 bases). Trimming pared 4 bases from V and 4 bases from J, leaving 14 bases between. This CDR3 contains 13 residues. Per germline, CDR1 SQVTM and CDR2 ANQGSEA. The DNA for the CDR3 is TGCAGCGTTGTACGGGAGTACCCTTACGAGCAGTACTTC. Translating gives CSVVREYPYEQYF.

V gene TRBV7-9 combines with J gene TRBJ2-1; D remains unclear. This CDR3 region has 14 residues. The germline CDR1 and CDR2 sequences are SEHNR and FQNEAQ (reference sequence). V lost 5 bases to trimming and J lost 3 bases, with 11 bases between them. The chain's CDR3 is CASSPRSYYNEQFF. For the CDR3, the DNA is TGTGCCAGCAGCCCCCGGAGCTACTACAATGAGCAGTTCTTC. The full variable domain, completed using reference TRBV7-9 and TRBJ2-1, is DTGVSQNPRHKITKRGQNVTFRCDPISEHNRLYWYRQTLGQGPEFLTYFQNEAQLEKSRLLSDRFSAERPKGSFSTLEIQRTEQGDSAMYLCASSPRSYYNEQFFGPGTRLTVL.

This sequence joins TRBV6-7 and TRBJ2-3, with D maybe TRBD2 (5 bases). TRBV6-7 is labeled an ORF, and its function is uncertain. The CDR3 has 15 amino acids. V shed 4 bases and J shed 0 bases, with 11 bases lying between them. CDR3 nucleotide sequence: TGTGCCAGCAGTTCAAGAAGCGGAAGCACAGATACGCAGTATTTT. This gives the protein CASSSRSGSTDTQYF.

The chain employs TRBV27 and TRBJ1-5; TRBD1 is a possible D gene (6 bases). Trimming took 6 bases from V and 3 from J, leaving 21 bases between them. Germline CDR1 MNHEY, CDR2 SMNVEV (reference sequence). The CDR3 has 17 amino acids. CDR3 nucleotides: TGTGCCAGCAGACTTGCCGCGGGGGCTATGGCCAATCAGCCCCAGCATTTT. This sequence encodes CASRLAAGAMANQPQHF.

This clone was detected only a few times. The same CDR3 is also encoded by other DNA sequences in this sample. J is TRBJ2-7 and V is TRBV27; 9 nucleotides align to TRBD1. The CDR3 extends over 14 amino acids. The junction had 2 bases not matched to a gene; V was cut back by 3 bases and J by 2 bases. Germline values: CDR1 MNHEY, CDR2 SMNVEV (reference sequence). CDR3 region: CASSFGTGPYEQYF. CDR3 in DNA: TGTGCCAGCAGTTTTGGGACAGGGCCCTACGAGCAGTACTTC.

The V call is TRBV19, the J call TRBJ1-5, with 8 nucleotides matching TRBD1. Germline values: CDR1 LNHDA, CDR2 SQIVND (reference sequence). This CDR3 is built from 18 residues. After removal of 3 bases from V and 9 bases from J, the junction contained 19 bases not matched to a gene. CDR3 in DNA: TGTGCCAGTAGTATCAAGGCTACAAGGGACAGGCAAGGGGGGCCCCAGCATTTT. This translates into CASSIKATRDRQGGPQHF.